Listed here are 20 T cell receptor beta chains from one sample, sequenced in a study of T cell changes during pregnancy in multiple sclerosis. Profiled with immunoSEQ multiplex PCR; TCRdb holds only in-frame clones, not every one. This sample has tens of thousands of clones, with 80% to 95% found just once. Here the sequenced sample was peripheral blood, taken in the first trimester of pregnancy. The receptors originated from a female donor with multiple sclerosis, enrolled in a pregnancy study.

In nucleotides, the CDR3 is TGTGCCAGCTCACACGGACAGGCCTACTACGAGCAGTACTTC. It is translated as CASSHGQAYYEQYF. The gene calls are TRBV18 and TRBJ2-7; 7 nucleotides agree with TRBD1. CDR3 length: 14 residues. V was pared by 4 bases and J by 3 bases, with 6 bases of the junction left unmatched. Germline lookup yields CDR1 KGHSH and CDR2 LQKENI.

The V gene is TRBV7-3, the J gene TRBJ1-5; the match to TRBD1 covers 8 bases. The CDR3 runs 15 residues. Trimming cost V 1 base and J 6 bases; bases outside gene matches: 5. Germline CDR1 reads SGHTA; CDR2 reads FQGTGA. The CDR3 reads CASSLSGQGGQPQHF. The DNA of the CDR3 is TGTGCCAGCAGCTTAAGTGGACAGGGCGGTCAGCCCCAGCATTTT.

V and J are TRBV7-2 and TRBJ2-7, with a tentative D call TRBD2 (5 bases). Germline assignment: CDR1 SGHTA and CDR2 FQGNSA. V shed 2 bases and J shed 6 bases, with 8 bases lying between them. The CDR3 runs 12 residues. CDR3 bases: TGTGCCAGCAGCTTAACTCGGGGCGAGCAGTACTTC. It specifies CASSLTRGEQYF. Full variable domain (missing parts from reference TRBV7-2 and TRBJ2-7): GAGVSQSPSNKVTEKGKDVELRCDPISGHTALYWYRQSLGQGLEFLIYFQGNSAPDKSGLPSDRFSAERTGGSVSTLTIQRTQQEDSAVYLCASSLTRGEQYFGPGTRLTVT.

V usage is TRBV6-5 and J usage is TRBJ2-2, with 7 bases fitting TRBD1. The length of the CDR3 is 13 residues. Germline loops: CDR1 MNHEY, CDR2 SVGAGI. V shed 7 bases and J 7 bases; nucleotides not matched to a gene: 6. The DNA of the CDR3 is TGTGCCAGCAACGACAGGGCGGACGGGGAGCTGTTTTTT. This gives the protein CASNDRADGELFF.

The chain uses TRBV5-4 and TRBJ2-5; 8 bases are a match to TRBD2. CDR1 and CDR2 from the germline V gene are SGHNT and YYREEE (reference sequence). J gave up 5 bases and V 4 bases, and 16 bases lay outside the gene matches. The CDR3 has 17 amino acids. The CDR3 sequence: CASSLPGSGGHGETQYF. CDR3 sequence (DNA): TGTGCCAGCAGCCTCCCGGGGAGCGGGGGCCATGGGGAGACCCAGTACTTC.

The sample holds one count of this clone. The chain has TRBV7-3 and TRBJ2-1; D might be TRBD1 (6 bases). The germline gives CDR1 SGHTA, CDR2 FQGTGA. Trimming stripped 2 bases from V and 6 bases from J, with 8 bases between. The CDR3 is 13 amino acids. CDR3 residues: CASSLGTLNEQFF. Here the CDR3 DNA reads TGTGCCAGCAGCTTAGGGACACTCAATGAGCAGTTCTTC.

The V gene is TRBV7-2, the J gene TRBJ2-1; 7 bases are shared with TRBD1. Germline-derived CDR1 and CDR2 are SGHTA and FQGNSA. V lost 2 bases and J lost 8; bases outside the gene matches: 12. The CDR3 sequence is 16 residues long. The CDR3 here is CASSLTGTEPFYEQFF. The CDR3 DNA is TGTGCCAGCAGCTTAACCGGGACAGAGCCCTTCTATGAGCAGTTCTTC.

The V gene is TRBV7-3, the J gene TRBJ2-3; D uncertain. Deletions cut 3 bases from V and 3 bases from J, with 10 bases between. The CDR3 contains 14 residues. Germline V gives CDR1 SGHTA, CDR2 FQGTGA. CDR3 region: CASSFRHGTDTQYF. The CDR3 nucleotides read TGTGCCAGCAGCTTCAGGCATGGAACAGATACGCAGTATTTT.

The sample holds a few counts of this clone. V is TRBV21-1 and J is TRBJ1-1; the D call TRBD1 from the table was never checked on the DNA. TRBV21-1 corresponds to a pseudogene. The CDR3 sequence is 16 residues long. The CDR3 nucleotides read TGTGCCAGCACCCGAAAAAAGGGGCAGCCGAACACTGAAGCTTTCTTT. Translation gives CASTRKKGQPNTEAFF.

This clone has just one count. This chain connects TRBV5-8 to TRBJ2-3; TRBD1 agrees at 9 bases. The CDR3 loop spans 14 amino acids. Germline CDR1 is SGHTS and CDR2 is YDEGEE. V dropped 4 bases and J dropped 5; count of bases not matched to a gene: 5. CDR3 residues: CASSPGQGKDTQYF. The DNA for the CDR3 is TGTGCCAGCAGCCCCGGACAGGGGAAAGATACGCAGTATTTT. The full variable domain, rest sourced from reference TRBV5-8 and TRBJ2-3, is EAGVTQSPTHLIKTRGQQATLRCSPISGHTSVYWYQQALGLGLQFLLWYDEGEERNRGNFPPRFSGRQFPNYSSELNVNALELEDSALYLCASSPGQGKDTQYFGPGTRLTVL.

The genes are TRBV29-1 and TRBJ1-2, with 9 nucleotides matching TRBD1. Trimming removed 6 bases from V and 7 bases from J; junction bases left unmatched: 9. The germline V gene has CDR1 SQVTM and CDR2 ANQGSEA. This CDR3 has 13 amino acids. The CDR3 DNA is TGCAGCGTATACCGGGACAGGGAGATTGGCTACACCTTC. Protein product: CSVYRDREIGYTF.

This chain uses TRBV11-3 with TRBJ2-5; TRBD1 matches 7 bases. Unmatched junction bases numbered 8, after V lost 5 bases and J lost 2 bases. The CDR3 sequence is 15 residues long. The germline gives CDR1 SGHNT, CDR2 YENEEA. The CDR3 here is CASSARQGRQETQYF. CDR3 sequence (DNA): TGTGCCAGCAGCGCCCGACAGGGCCGGCAAGAGACCCAGTACTTC. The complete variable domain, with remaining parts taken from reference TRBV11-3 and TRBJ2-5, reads EAGVVQSPRYKIIEKKQPVAFWCNPISGHNTLYWYLQNLGQGPELLIRYENEEAVDDSQLPKDRFSAERLKGVDSTLKIQPAELGDSAVYLCASSARQGRQETQYFGPGTRLLVL.

CDR3 bases: TGTGCCAGCTCGGCCGGACAGGGGGCTAACTATGGCTACACCTTC. Its protein is CASSAGQGANYGYTF. The V gene is TRBV18, the J gene TRBJ1-2; 10 nucleotides line up with TRBD1. CDR1 KGHSH and CDR2 LQKENI come from the germline V gene. The CDR3 has 15 residues. Germline trimming cut 6 bases from V and 0 bases from J; bases unmatched to any gene: 4.

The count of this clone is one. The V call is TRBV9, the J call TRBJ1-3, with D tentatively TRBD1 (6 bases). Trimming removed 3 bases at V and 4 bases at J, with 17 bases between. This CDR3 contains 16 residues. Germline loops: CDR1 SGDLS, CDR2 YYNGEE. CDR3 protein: CASSADLRGKGNTIYF. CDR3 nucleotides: TGTGCCAGCAGCGCCGATCTGAGGGGGAAGGGAAACACCATATATTTT.

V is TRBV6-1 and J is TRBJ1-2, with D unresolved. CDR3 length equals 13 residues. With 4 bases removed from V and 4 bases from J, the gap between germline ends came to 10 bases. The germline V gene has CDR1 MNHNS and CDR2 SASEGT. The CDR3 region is CASSVGDFYGYTF. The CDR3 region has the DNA TGTGCCAGCAGTGTGGGCGATTTCTATGGCTACACCTTC.

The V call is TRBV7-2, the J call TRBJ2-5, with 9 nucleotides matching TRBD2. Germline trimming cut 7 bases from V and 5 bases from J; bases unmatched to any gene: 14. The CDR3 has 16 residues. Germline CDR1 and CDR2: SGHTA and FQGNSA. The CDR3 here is CASTQGAGGRRETQYF. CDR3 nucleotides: TGTGCCAGCACCCAAGGGGCGGGGGGGCGTCGGGAGACCCAGTACTTC.

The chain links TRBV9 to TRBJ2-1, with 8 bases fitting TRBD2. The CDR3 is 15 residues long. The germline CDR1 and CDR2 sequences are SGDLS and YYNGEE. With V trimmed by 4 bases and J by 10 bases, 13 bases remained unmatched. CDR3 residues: CASSPLGAGGGEQFF. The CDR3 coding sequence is TGTGCCAGCAGCCCTCTTGGGGCGGGGGGAGGAGAGCAGTTCTTC.

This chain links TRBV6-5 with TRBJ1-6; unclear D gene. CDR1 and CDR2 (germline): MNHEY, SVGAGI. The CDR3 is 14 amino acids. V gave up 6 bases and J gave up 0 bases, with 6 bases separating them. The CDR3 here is CASRKSSYNSPLHF. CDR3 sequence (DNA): TGTGCCAGCAGAAAGAGCTCCTATAATTCACCCCTCCACTTT.

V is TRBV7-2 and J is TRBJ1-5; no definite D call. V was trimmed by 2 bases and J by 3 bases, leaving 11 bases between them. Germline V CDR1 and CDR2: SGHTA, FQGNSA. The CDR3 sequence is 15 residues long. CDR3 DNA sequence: TGTGCCAGCAGCTTATCGGGAGCGAACAATCAGCCCCAGCATTTT. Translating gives CASSLSGANNQPQHF.

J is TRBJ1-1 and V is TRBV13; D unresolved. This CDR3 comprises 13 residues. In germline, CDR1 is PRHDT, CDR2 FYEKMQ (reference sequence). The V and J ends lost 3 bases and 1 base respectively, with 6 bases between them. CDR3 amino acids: CASSFTPNTEAFF. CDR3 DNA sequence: TGTGCCAGCAGCTTTACACCGAACACTGAAGCTTTCTTT.